This T cell receptor beta chain was recorded in a study of CD8 T cells in Susac syndrome. The study used treatment-naive patients who had stable or active relapsing-remitting disease as multiple sclerosis controls. With random hexamers, 0.5 to 1 ug RNA was reverse transcribed. Across 54 Vbeta and 13 Jbeta, TCR beta CDR3 was amplified with immunoSEQ multiplex PCR. TCRdb used MiXCR to reprocess the immunoSEQ multiplex PCR reads, holding one entry per CDR3 protein. This table holds about 280,000 distinct CDR3 sequences, 85% found once. Trimming pared 5 bases from V and 0 bases from J, leaving 8 bases between. Germline CDR1 is SGHVS and CDR2 is FQNEAQ. The CDR3 covers 14 residues.

The chain links TRBV7-8 to TRBJ2-4; D gene ambiguous. Sequences were obtained from CD8+ T cells from PBMCs. The source of this sequence is a human donor with multiple sclerosis. The CDR3 region is CASSTQIAKNIQYF. CDR3 sequence (DNA): TGTGCCAGCAGCACGCAGATAGCCAAAAACATTCAGTACTTC. Full variable domain (missing parts from reference TRBV7-8 and TRBJ2-4): GAGVSQSPRYKVAKRGQDVALRCDPISGHVSLFWYQQALGQGPEFLTYFQNEAQLDKSGLPSDRFFAERPEGSVSTLKIQRTQQEDSAVYLCASSTQIAKNIQYFGAGTRLSVL.